Reported below is one TCR beta chain. There are many counts of this clonotype. What antigen it recognizes has not been identified. The input lacks base qualities; no much larger clone sits a single base away. This specimen comes from a study of tumor-infiltrating lymphocytes in oesophageal squamous cell carcinoma (dated by TCRdb to 2016 to 2017). V loses 1 base, J loses 2 bases, and the germline ends lie 13 bases apart. CDR1 WNHNN and CDR2 SYGVQD were looked up in the germline V gene (reference sequence). The CDR3 has 16 amino acids, counting the end cysteine and phenylalanine. Only CDR3 DNA remains: 48 bases, in frame from the first base. Libraries were built with PCR. Sequencing instrument: Illumina HiSeq 2000. The public reads were reprocessed in TCRdb via fastp at Q25 and MiXCR, keeping in-frame beta chains. Under each unique CDR3 protein, matching rows form one entry showing the most common genes and DNA. The sample has approximately 20,000 distinct CDR3 sequences on record, approximately 40% of them singletons. In total, the top ten clones hold about 14% of the sample.

The source material was normal esophageal tissue next to the tumor. The TCR comes from a male donor with esophageal squamous cell carcinoma. The V gene is TRBV10-1 and the J gene is TRBJ2-3, and perhaps TRBD2 as D gene, on 5 matching bases. Read as DNA, the sequence is TGCGCCAGCAGTGAGTGGGCCAGCGGATACACAGATACGCAGTATTTT. It specifies CASSEWASGYTDTQYF.